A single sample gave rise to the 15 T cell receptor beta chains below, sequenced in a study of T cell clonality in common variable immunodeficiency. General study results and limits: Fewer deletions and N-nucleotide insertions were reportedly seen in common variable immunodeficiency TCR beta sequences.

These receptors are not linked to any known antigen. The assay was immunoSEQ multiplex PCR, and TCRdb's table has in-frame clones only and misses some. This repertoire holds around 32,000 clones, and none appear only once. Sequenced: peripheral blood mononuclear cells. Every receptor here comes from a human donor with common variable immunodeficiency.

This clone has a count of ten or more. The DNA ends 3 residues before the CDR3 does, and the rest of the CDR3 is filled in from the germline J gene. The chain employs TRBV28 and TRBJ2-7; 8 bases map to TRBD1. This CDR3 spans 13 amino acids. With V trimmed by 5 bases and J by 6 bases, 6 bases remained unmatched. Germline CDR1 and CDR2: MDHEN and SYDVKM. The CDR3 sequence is CASSPQGALEQYF. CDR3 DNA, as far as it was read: TGTGCCAGCAGTCCCCAGGGGGCCCTCGAG.

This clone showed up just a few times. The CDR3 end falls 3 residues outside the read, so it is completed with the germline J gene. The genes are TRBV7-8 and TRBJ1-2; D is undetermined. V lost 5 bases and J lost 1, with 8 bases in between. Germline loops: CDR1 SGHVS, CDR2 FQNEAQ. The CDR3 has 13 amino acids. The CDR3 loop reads CASSPDYNYGYTF. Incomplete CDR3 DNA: TGTGCCAGCAGCCCAGACTATAACTATGGC.

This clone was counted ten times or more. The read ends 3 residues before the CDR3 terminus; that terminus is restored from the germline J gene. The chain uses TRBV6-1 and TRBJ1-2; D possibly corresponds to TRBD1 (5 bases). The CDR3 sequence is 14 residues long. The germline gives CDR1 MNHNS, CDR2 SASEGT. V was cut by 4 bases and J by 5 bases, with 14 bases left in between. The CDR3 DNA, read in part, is TGTGCCAGCAGTGGGACAACGACGGTTTATGGC. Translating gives CASSGTTTVYG. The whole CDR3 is CASSGTTTVYGYTF.

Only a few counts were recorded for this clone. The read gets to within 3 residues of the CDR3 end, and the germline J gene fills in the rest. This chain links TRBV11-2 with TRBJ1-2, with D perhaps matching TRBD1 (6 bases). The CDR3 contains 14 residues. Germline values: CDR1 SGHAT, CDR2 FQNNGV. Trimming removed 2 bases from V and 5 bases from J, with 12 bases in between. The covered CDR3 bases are TGTGCCAGCAGCTTATCCAGGGGTTTTTATGGC. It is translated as CASSLSRGFYG. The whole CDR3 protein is CASSLSRGFYGYTF.

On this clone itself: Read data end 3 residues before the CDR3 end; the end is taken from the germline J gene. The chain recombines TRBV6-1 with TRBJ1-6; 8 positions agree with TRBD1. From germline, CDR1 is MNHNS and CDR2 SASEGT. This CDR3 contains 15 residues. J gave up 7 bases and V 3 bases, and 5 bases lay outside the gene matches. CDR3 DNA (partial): TGTGCCAGCAGTGACACGGGACAGGTGAATTCACCC. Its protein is CASSDTGQVNSP. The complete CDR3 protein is CASSDTGQVNSPLHF.

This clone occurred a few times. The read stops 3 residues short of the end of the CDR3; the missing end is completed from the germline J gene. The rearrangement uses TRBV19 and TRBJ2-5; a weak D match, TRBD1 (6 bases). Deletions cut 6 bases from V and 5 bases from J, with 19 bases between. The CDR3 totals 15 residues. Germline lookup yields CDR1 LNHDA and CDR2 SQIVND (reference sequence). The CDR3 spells CASSPGIQGSETQYF. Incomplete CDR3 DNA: TGTGCCAGTAGCCCCGGCATCCAGGGGTCCGAGACC.

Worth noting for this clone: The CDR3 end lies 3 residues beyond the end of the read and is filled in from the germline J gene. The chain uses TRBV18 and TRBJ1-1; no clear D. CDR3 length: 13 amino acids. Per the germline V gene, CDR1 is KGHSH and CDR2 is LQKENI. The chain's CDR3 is CASSLKDSRGAFF. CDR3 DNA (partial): TGTGCCAGCTCACTTAAAGATTCACGGGGA. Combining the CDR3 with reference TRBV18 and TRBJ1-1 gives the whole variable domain NAGVMQNPRHLVRRRGQEARLRCSPMKGHSHVYWYRQLPEEGLKFMVYLQKENIIDESGMPKERFSAEFPKEGPSILRIQQVVRGDSAAYFCASSLKDSRGAFFGQGTRLTVV.

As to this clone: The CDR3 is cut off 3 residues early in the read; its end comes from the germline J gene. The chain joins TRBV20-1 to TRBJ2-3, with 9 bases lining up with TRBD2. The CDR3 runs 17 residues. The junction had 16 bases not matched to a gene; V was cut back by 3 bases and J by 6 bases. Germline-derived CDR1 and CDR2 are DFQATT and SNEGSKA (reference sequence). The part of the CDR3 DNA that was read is TGCAGTGCTAGCCTTGCGGGGGGGCCGGTTTTTGAGGATACG. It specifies CSASLAGGPVFEDT. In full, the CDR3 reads CSASLAGGPVFEDTQYF.

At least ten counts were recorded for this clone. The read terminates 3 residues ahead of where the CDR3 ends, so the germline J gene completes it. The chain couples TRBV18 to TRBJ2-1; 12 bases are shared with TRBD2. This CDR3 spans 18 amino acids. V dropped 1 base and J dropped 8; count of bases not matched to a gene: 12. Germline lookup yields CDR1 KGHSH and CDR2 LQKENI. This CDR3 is CASSPQPSGGAGPDEQFF. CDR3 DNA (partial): TGTGCCAGCTCACCACAGCCTAGCGGGGGGGCCGGACCCGATGAG.

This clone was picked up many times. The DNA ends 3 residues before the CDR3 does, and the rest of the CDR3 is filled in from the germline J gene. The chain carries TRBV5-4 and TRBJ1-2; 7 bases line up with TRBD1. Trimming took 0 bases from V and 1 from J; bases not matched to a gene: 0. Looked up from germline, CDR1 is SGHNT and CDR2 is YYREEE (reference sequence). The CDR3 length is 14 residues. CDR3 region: CASSLDRGNYGYTF. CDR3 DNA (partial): TGTGCCAGCAGCTTGGACAGGGGTAACTATGGC.

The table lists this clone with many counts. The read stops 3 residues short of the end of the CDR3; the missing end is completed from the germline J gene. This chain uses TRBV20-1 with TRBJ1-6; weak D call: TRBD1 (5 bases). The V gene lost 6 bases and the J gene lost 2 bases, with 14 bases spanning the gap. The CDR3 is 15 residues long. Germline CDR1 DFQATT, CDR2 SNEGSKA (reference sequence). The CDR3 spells CSARRGSAYNSPLHF. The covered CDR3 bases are TGCAGTGCGAGACGGGGGAGCGCCTATAATTCACCC.

The CDR3 DNA, read in part, is TGTGCCAGCAGTTACCGCTTCGGACAGGGTGAAGAGACC. The encoded protein is CASSYRFGQGEET. The whole CDR3 region reads CASSYRFGQGEETQYF. The chain links TRBV6-2 or TRBV6-3 to TRBJ2-5; the match to TRBD1 covers 8 bases. With the read ending 3 residues before the CDR3 end, the germline J gene is used to fill in that end. Per germline, CDR1 MNHEY and CDR2 SVGEGT. The trim removed 2 bases at V and 3 bases at J, leaving 8 bases unmatched. The CDR3 has 16 amino acids.

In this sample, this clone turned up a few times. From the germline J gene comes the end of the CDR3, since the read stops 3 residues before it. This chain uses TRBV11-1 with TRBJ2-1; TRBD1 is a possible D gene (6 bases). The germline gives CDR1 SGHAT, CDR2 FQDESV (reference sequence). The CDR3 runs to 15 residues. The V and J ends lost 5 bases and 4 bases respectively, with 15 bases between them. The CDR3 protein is CASSPLTGRYNEQFF. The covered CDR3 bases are TGTGCCAGCAGCCCCTTGACAGGAAGGTACAATGAG.

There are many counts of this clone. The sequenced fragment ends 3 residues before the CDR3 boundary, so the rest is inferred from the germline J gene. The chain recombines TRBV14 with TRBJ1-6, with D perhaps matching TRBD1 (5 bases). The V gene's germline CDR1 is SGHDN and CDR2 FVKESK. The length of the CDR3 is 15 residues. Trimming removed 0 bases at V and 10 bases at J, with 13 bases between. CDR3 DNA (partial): TGTGCCAGCAGCCAAGATTGGTCAGGGAACTCACCC. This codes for CASSQDWSGNSP. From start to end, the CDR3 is CASSQDWSGNSPLHF.

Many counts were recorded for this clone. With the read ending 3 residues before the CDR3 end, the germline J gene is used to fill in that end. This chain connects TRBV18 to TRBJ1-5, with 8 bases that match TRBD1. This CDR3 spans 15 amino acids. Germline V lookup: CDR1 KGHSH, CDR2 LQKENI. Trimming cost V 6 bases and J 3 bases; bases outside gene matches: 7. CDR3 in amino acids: CASSLGQDNNQPQHF. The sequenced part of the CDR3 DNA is TGTGCCAGCTCCCTGGGACAGGACAACAATCAGCCC.